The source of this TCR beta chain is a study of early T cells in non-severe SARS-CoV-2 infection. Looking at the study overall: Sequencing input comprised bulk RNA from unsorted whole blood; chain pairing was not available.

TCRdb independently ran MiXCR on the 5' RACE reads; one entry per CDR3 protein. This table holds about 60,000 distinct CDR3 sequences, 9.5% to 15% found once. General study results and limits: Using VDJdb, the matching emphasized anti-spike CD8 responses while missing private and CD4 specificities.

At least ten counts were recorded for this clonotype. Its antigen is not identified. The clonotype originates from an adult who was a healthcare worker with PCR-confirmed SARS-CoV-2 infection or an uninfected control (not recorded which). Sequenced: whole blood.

The CDR3, as DNA: TGTGCCAGCAGCTCCGGAAGCTCCTACGAGCAGTACTTC. It specifies CASSSGSSYEQYF. The gene calls are TRBV7-9 and TRBJ2-7; D uncertain. The CDR3 consists of 13 residues. The germline gives CDR1 SEHNR, CDR2 FQNEAQ (reference sequence). V lost 4 bases, J lost 0 bases, and 7 bases lay in between.